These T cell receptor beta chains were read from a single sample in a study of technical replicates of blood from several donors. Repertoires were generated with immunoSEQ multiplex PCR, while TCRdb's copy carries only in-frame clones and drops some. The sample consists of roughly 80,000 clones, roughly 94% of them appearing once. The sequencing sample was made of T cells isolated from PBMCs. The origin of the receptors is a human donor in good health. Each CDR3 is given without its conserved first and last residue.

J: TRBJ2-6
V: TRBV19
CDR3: ASSKRLAGVGANVLT

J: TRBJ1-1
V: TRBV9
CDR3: ASSPTATNTEAF

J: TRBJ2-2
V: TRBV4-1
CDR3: ASSQLRTSDTGELF

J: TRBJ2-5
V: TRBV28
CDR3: ASSGGQAQETQY

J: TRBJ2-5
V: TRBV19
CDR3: ASSPGLGGEETQY

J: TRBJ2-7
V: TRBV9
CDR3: ASSRRLALTYEQY

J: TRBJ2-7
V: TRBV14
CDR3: ASCRDRERVCEQY

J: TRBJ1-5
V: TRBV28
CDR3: ASSPYSNQPQH

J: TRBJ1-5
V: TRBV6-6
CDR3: ASSRGSNQPQH

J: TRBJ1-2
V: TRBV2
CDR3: ATEPRTGGYGYT

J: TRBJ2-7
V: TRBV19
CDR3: ASSIPGLGEQY

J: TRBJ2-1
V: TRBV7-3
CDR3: ASSLTSVSDNEQF

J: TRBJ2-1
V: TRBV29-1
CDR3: SVGTGQGEQF

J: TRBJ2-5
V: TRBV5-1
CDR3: ASSLGVETQY

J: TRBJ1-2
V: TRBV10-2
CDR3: ASKQVNYGYT

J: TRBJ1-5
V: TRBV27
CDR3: ASSYGGISNQPQH

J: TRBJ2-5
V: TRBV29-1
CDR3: SVFGSSETQY

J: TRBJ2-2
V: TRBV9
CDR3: ASSVVGQGTGELF

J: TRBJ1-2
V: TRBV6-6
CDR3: ASSPPDREMGYGYT

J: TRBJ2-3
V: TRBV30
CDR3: AWSVWGEKDTQY

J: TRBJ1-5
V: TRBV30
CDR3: AWNEYSNQPQH

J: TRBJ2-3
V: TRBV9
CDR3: ASSVVGREDTQY

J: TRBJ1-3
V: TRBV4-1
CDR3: ASSQSTQGNTIY

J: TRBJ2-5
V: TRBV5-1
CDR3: ASSRTRRAETQY

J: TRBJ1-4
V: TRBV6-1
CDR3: ASSEVQGIIDEKLF

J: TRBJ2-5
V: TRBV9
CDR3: ASSVGLNPKTQY

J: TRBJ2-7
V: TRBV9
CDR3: ASSVGGTGFEQY

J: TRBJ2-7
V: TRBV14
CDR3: ASSQERAGGPSYEQY

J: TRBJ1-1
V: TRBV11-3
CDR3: ASSLAGSGANTEAF

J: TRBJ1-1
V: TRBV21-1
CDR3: ASRQGGNTEAF

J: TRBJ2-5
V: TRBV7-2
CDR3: ASSPGLAGNSLGETQY

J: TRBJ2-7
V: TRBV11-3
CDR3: ASSLETGLAGYEQY

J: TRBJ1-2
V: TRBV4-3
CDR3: ASSRDRGTSGYT

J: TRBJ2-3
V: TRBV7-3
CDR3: ASSKQRENTDTQY

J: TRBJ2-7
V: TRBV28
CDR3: ASSLRGRVEQY

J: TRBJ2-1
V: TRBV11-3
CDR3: ASSGNRAGGGNEQF

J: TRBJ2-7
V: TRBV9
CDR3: ASSPRVGASYEQY

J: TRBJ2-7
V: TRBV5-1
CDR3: ASSLEIGVVADTYEQY

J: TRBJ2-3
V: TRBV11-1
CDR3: ASRLQGTDTQY

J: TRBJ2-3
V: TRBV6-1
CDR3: ASSEEDGREGDTQY

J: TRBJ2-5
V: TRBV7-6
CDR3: ASSFTAWRETQETQY

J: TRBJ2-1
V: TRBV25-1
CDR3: ASSPNNEQF

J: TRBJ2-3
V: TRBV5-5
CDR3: ASSLIFVTGDTQY

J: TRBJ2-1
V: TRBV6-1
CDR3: ASSLNREPQREQF

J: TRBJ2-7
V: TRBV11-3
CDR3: ASPGQGIYEQY

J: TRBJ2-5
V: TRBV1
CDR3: TSSSCAGTQETQY

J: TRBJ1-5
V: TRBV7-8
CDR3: ASSLAGQGSNQPQH

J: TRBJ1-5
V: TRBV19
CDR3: ASSWTGVWNQPQH

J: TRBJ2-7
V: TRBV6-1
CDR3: ASRLSGGGHEQY

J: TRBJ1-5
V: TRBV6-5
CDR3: ASSRNRADQPQH

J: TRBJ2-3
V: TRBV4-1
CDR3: ATGTSGRIDTQY

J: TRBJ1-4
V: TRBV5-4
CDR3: ASSSKGRDSEKLF

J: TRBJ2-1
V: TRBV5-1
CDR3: ASSNLEPGLAGLYSYNEQF

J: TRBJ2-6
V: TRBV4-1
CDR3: ASSQPRRGPGANVLT

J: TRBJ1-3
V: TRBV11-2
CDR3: ASSLDGGISGNTIY

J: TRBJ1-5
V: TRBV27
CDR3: ASSSGTGHSSNQPQH

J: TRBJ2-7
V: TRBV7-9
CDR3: ASSRTGEQY

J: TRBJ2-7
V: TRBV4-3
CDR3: ASSQGTPYEQY

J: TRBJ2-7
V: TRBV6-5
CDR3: ASSWGQAKYEQY